The present T cell receptor (beta chain) was sequenced within a study of blood T cell repertoires in COVID-19. Study overall: Nucleic acid was either cDNA or gDNA, and it came from T cells, B-cell-depleted T cells, or PBMCs.

In the original workflow: The assay estimated nucleated cells by amplifying reference gene primers. Repertoires were generated with immunoSEQ multiplex PCR, while TCRdb's copy carries only in-frame clones and drops some. V, J and clone size were drawn from that table, and D and trimming were deduced from the DNA. The repertoire holds about 400,000 clones, with 80% to 90% as singletons. This CDR3 region has 13 residues. The TCR comes from an older woman with COVID-19, enrolled during active disease. The chain has TRBV12-1 and TRBJ1-5. TRBV12-1 is an annotated pseudogene. Sequenced material: peripheral blood. The CDR3 loop is CASALDSNQPQHF. In DNA, the CDR3 is TGTGCCAGCGCCTTAGATAGCAATCAGCCCCAGCATTTT.